This TCR beta chain appears in the sequencing data of a study of identical twins. General study findings and limits: The study found that models underestimated out-of-frame TCR alpha sharing in monozygotic twins.

TCRdb recomputed calls from the 5' RACE reads with MiXCR, one row per CDR3 protein. The profile shows 600,000 to 800,000 distinct CDR3 sequences, about 20% of them singletons. Details on this clonotype: What it recognizes is unknown.

The trim removed 5 bases at V and 2 bases at J, leaving 16 bases unmatched. Germline V gene sequence: CDR1 SGHAT, CDR2 FQNNGV. The CDR3 sequence is 18 residues long. This sample also belongs to another study, concerning T cells expressing NK-cell markers.

The receptor was derived from a young woman in good health. The rearrangement joins TRBV11-2 to TRBJ2-3, with TRBD2 matching over 7 bases. Material for sequencing was PBMCs. CDR3 sequence reads: CASSLSGGILRPTDTQYF. The DNA of the CDR3 is TGTGCCAGCAGCCTCTCGGGGGGTATTCTTCGACCCACAGATACGCAGTATTTT.